This TCR beta chain was identified in a study of T cell responses to AZD1222 COVID-19 vaccine. This clone was seen ten or more times. What it binds is not known. TCRdb's table, derived via immunoSEQ multiplex PCR, lists solely in-frame clones and lacks some. The sample includes approximately 150,000 clones, 75% to 90% seen only once; the top ten take around 2.6%. Findings and caveats of the study: Clonal diversity was possibly underestimated; the donors were predominantly white British and more often female. Baseline antibody screening turned up just a handful of seropositive AZD1222 recipients.

Germline CDR1 MNHEY, CDR2 SVGAGI. Trimming pared 6 bases from V and 0 bases from J, leaving 15 bases between. The CDR3 extends over 15 amino acids. V usage is TRBV6-5 and J usage is TRBJ2-7; possibly TRBD1 for D (6 bases). The material sequenced was peripheral blood, taken on day 0 of AZD1222 vaccination. The receptor's source is an adult in good health. The CDR3 sequence is CASSTGTQPSYEQYF. In DNA form, the CDR3 reads TGTGCCAGCAGCACTGGGACACAACCCTCCTACGAGCAGTACTTC.